The 29 T cell receptor beta chains below were found in one sample sequenced in a study of shared clonotypes between healthy human individuals. Data came from immunoSEQ multiplex PCR; TCRdb stores just in-frame clones and leaves some out. Of about 2,100,000 clones in the sample, about 92% were seen once. Terminally differentiated effector memory CD45RA+ cells were excluded by CCR7 positive selection of CD45RO-negative cells. Sequenced: naive CD8+ T cells from PBMCs. The source of these receptors is a man between 18 and 29 years old in good health. Some clones in this sample may be carry-over from other donors' samples.

The chain uses TRBV7-9 and TRBJ2-1, with TRBD2 matching over 8 bases. The CDR3 has 16 residues. CDR1 is SEHNR and CDR2 is FQNEAQ in the germline V gene (reference sequence). J gave up 2 bases and V 0 bases, and 3 bases lay outside the gene matches. The CDR3: CASSLAPGRAYNEQFF. CDR3 bases: TGTGCCAGCAGCTTAGCGCCCGGGAGGGCCTACAATGAGCAGTTCTTC.

The CDR3 region has the DNA TGCGCCAGCGCATGGGACAGGGGTCCCTACGAGCAGTACTTC. Its protein is CASAWDRGPYEQYF. The genes are TRBV4-1 and TRBJ2-7; 10 nucleotides match TRBD1. V was pared by 8 bases and J by 2 bases, with 6 bases of the junction left unmatched. Germline V lookup: CDR1 MGHRA, CDR2 YSYEKL. This CDR3 spans 14 amino acids.

The gene calls are TRBV18 and TRBJ2-1, with 7 bases lining up with TRBD2. This CDR3 has 17 residues. Germline V gene sequence: CDR1 KGHSH, CDR2 LQKENI. The V segment lost 2 bases and the J segment 6 bases; nucleotides outside the gene matches: 13. This CDR3 reads CASSPSPRGSWGNEQFF. In DNA form, the CDR3 reads TGTGCCAGCTCACCATCCCCCCGCGGGAGTTGGGGCAATGAGCAGTTCTTC.

The rearrangement links TRBV28 to TRBJ2-7, with D tentatively TRBD1 (6 bases). The germline gives CDR1 MDHEN, CDR2 SYDVKM. The CDR3 totals 15 residues. The V end was cut by 5 bases, the J end by 4 bases, with 18 bases between. CDR3 coding DNA: TGTGCCAGCAGTCCCCCGACAGGTCCTGGGTACGAGCAGTACTTC. Translated: CASSPPTGPGYEQYF.

The chain uses TRBV29-1 and TRBJ1-1, with no clear D. Trimming took 4 bases from V and 8 from J, leaving 8 bases between them. The V gene's germline CDR1 is SQVTM and CDR2 ANQGSEA. The CDR3 spans 10 residues. CDR3 residues: CSVVWQEAFF. CDR3 coding DNA: TGCAGCGTTGTCTGGCAGGAAGCTTTCTTT. Combining the CDR3 with reference TRBV29-1 and TRBJ1-1 gives the whole variable domain SAVISQKPSRDICQRGTSLTIQCQVDSQVTMMFWYRQQPGQSLTLIATANQGSEATYESGFVIDKFPISRPNLTFSTLTVSNMSPEDSSIYLCSVVWQEAFFGQGTRLTVV.

This chain uses TRBV6-5 with TRBJ1-4; 9 positions agree with TRBD1. The CDR3 has 15 amino acids. The V gene end was trimmed by 5 bases and the J gene end by 7 bases; junction bases not matched to a gene: 8. The V gene's germline CDR1 is MNHEY and CDR2 SVGAGI. The CDR3 here is CASSKNRGRGEKLFF. In DNA form, the CDR3 reads TGTGCCAGCAGTAAAAACAGGGGGCGCGGTGAAAAACTGTTTTTT.

With respect to this clone: This sample includes further DNA sequences coding for the same CDR3. The chain links TRBV7-9 to TRBJ1-1; D uncertain. V lost 3 bases, J lost 3 bases, and 5 bases lay in between. Germline V gene data show CDR1 as SEHNR and CDR2 as FQNEAQ (reference sequence). This CDR3 is 12 amino acids long. This chain's CDR3 is CASSFADTEAFF. As DNA, the CDR3 is TGTGCCAGCAGCTTTGCCGACACTGAAGCTTTCTTT.

V gene TRBV10-2 combines with J gene TRBJ2-5, with D unclear. The germline V gene has CDR1 WSHSY and CDR2 SAAADI. The V gene lost 7 bases and the J gene lost 0 bases, with 9 bases spanning the gap. The CDR3 has 13 residues. The CDR3 coding sequence is TGCGCCAGCAAGTCCGCGTACCAAGAGACCCAGTACTTC. Translated: CASKSAYQETQYF.

This clone was observed at least ten times. The CDR3 DNA reads as TGTGCCAGCAGCGGACCCAGACTAGGGAGTGAGCAGTTCTTC. Protein: CASSGPRLGSEQFF. The V call is TRBV9, the J call TRBJ2-1, with D possibly being TRBD2 (6 bases). Germline V lookup: CDR1 SGDLS, CDR2 YYNGEE. The V gene lost 3 bases and the J gene lost 9 bases, with 16 bases spanning the gap. This CDR3 is 14 amino acids long.

The chain uses TRBV29-1 and TRBJ2-1, with 15 bases aligning to TRBD2. The CDR3 is 17 amino acids. From germline, CDR1 is SQVTM and CDR2 ANQGSEA. Germline trimming cut 5 bases from V and 6 bases from J; bases unmatched to any gene: 11. The CDR3 loop is CSVRGLAGGPSGNEQFF. In DNA, the CDR3 is TGCAGCGTTCGCGGACTAGCGGGAGGGCCGAGTGGCAATGAGCAGTTCTTC.

J is TRBJ2-7 and V is TRBV5-6; 7 bases are shared with TRBD2. The CDR3 runs to 14 residues. Germline trimming cut 1 base from V and 4 bases from J; bases unmatched to any gene: 5. Germline V gene data show CDR1 as SGHDT and CDR2 as YYEEEE. The CDR3 nucleotides are TGTGCCAGCAGCTTGAGCGGGGCTGGATACGAGCAGTACTTC. Its translation: CASSLSGAGYEQYF.

The rearrangement joins TRBV4-3 to TRBJ1-1; D gene unclear. Per the germline V gene, CDR1 is LGHNA and CDR2 is YSLEER. The length of the CDR3 is 17 residues. Trimming stripped 0 bases from V and 1 base from J, with 15 bases between. The CDR3 sequence: CASSQEKSSWTNTEAFF. The CDR3 nucleotides read TGCGCCAGCAGCCAAGAGAAAAGTAGTTGGACGAACACTGAAGCTTTCTTT.

This chain connects TRBV7-2 to TRBJ2-2; the D gene is possibly TRBD2 (6 bases). The CDR3 is made up of 14 amino acids. Germline CDR1 reads SGHTA; CDR2 reads FQGNSA. V shed 5 bases and J shed 6 bases, with 13 bases lying between them. CDR3 coding DNA: TGTGCCAGCAGCACCATTCCGGGAGCCGGGGAGCTGTTTTTT. Translated: CASSTIPGAGELFF.

The rearrangement joins TRBV27 to TRBJ2-7, with 8 bases lining up with TRBD2. From germline, CDR1 is MNHEY and CDR2 SMNVEV (reference sequence). There are 15 residues in the CDR3. With 5 bases clipped from V and 0 bases from J, the junction kept 6 bases outside the gene matches. The CDR3 reads CASSGSGGSSYEQYF. CDR3 coding DNA: TGTGCCAGCAGTGGGAGCGGGGGAAGCTCCTACGAGCAGTACTTC.

The chain employs TRBV27 and TRBJ2-3; 8 bases agree with TRBD2. Losses at the gene ends were 1 base for V and 2 bases for J; bases not matched to a gene: 11. Germline V gene lookup returns CDR1 MNHEY and CDR2 SMNVEV (reference sequence). CDR3 length: 18 residues. In nucleotides, the CDR3 is TGTGCCAGCAGTTTATTAAAACTAGCGGCTCTTCCCACAGATACGCAGTATTTT. It codes for CASSLLKLAALPTDTQYF.

The chain combines TRBV9 with TRBJ2-1; D remains ambiguous. Germline CDR1 is SGDLS and CDR2 is YYNGEE. This CDR3 has 16 amino acids. The germline V and J ends were trimmed by 5 bases and 0 bases, with 15 bases remaining between them. CDR3 nucleotides: TGTGCCAGCAGTCCCCTGTGGGAAAGCTCCTACAATGAGCAGTTCTTC. It is translated as CASSPLWESSYNEQFF.

This chain links TRBV7-2 with TRBJ2-5; 8 bases agree with TRBD1. This CDR3 comprises 14 residues. V lost 4 bases and J lost 1; bases outside the gene matches: 2. The germline V gene encodes CDR1 SGHTA and CDR2 FQGNSA. CDR3 sequence: CASSSTGVQETQYF. The CDR3 coding sequence is TGTGCCAGCAGCTCGACAGGGGTCCAAGAGACCCAGTACTTC.

The V and J genes are TRBV14 and TRBJ2-1, with unresolved D. V was pared by 1 base and J by 5 bases, with 6 bases between. CDR3 size: 13 residues. In germline, CDR1 is SGHDN, CDR2 FVKESK. The CDR3 loop reads CASSQVRNNEQFF. CDR3 DNA: TGTGCCAGCAGCCAAGTCCGAAACAATGAGCAGTTCTTC.

The rearrangement joins TRBV6-4 to TRBJ1-1, with TRBD1 matching 8 bases. With V trimmed by 7 bases and J by 1 base, 8 bases remained unmatched. Germline V gene lookup returns CDR1 MRHNA and CDR2 SNTAGT. The CDR3 is 15 amino acids. CDR3 sequence: CASIEDREKNTEAFF. CDR3 DNA: TGTGCCAGCATCGAGGACAGGGAGAAGAACACTGAAGCTTTCTTT.

DNA for the CDR3: TGTGCCAGCAGCCCGCGATCTTATAGCAATCAGCCCCAGCATTTT. Protein sequence: CASSPRSYSNQPQHF. The chain combines TRBV7-2 with TRBJ1-5; D is uncertain. Trimming cost V 5 bases and J 0 bases, with 11 bases left between them. CDR1 and CDR2 (germline): SGHTA, FQGNSA. This CDR3 has 15 residues.

The chain uses TRBV29-1 and TRBJ1-2; 8 positions agree with TRBD1. The CDR3 has 14 residues. CDR1 and CDR2 (germline): SQVTM, ANQGSEA. V trimming: 1 base; J trimming: 7 bases; junction bases outside the gene matches: 8. The CDR3: CSVEGTGWHCGYTF. In DNA, the CDR3 is TGCAGCGTTGAAGGGACAGGGTGGCACTGTGGCTACACCTTC.

V and J are TRBV10-3 and TRBJ1-5, with D unclear. The CDR3 has 13 amino acids. Looked up from germline, CDR1 is ENHRY and CDR2 is SYGVKD. V lost 7 bases to trimming and J lost 3 bases, with 10 bases between them. The CDR3 DNA is TGTGCCATCAACGCGGGATTCAATCAGCCCCAGCATTTT. Translation gives CAINAGFNQPQHF.

The chain couples TRBV27 to TRBJ2-6; the D call may be TRBD1 or TRBD2 (5 bases each). The CDR3 has 17 residues. Trimming took 5 bases from V and 0 from J, leaving 14 bases between them. CDR1 is MNHEY and CDR2 is SMNVEV in the germline V gene (reference sequence). CDR3 protein: CASSELPGTSGANVLTF. CDR3 DNA: TGTGCCAGCAGTGAACTCCCGGGGACCTCTGGGGCCAACGTCCTGACTTTC.

This chain joins TRBV2 and TRBJ2-1; D possibly corresponds to TRBD2 (6 bases). V was clipped by 6 bases and J by 4 bases, with 13 bases between them. CDR1 and CDR2 from the germline V gene are SNHLY and FYNNEI. This CDR3 is 14 amino acids long. Written as DNA, the CDR3 is TGTGCCAGCAGAACTAGGGACTTTTACAATGAGCAGTTCTTC. Residues: CASRTRDFYNEQFF. The entire variable domain, with the rest obtained from reference TRBV2 and TRBJ2-1, is as follows: EPEVTQTPSHQVTQMGQEVILRCVPISNHLYFYWYRQILGQKVEFLVSFYNNEISEKSEIFDDQFSVERPDGSNFTLKIRSTKLEDSAMYFCASRTRDFYNEQFFGPGTRLTVL.

This sequence joins TRBV29-1 and TRBJ2-7, with 12 positions matching TRBD2. The CDR3 spans 15 residues. V lost 6 bases to trimming and J lost 0 bases; unmatched junction nucleotides: 6. Germline V lookup: CDR1 SQVTM, CDR2 ANQGSEA. The chain's CDR3 is CSVWGLAGSSYEQYF. The CDR3 DNA is TGCAGCGTCTGGGGACTAGCGGGTAGCTCCTACGAGCAGTACTTC.

This clone occurred a few times. V usage is TRBV11-2 and J usage is TRBJ1-2; 7 bases fit TRBD1. After removal of 4 bases from V and 8 bases from J, the junction contained 13 bases not matched to a gene. Germline CDR1 SGHAT, CDR2 FQNNGV. There are 15 residues in the CDR3. The CDR3 region has the DNA TGTGCCAGCAGCTCTCTATTAGACAGGGCTGAAGGCTACACCTTC. Its translation: CASSSLLDRAEGYTF.

V and J are TRBV4-1 and TRBJ2-1; TRBD1 is a possible D gene (5 bases). Germline CDR1 reads MGHRA; CDR2 reads YSYEKL. The CDR3 loop spans 14 amino acids. The V gene lost 1 base and the J gene lost 8 bases, with 12 bases spanning the gap. CDR3 nucleotides: TGCGCCAGCAGCCAAGCTTACAGGACGTATGAGCAGTTCTTC. This sequence encodes CASSQAYRTYEQFF.

The chain carries TRBV7-9 and TRBJ2-7, with 9 positions matching TRBD1. In germline, CDR1 is SEHNR, CDR2 FQNEAQ (reference sequence). V lost 5 bases and J lost 1; bases outside the gene matches: 6. The CDR3 runs 15 residues. The CDR3: CASSPGTGMSYEQYF. The DNA for the CDR3 is TGTGCCAGCAGCCCAGGGACAGGGATGTCCTACGAGCAGTACTTC.

The chain carries TRBV28 and TRBJ2-7; D may be TRBD1 or TRBD2 (5 bases each). CDR3 length: 15 amino acids. V gave up 3 bases and J gave up 3 bases, with 15 bases separating them. CDR1 MDHEN and CDR2 SYDVKM come from the germline V gene. The CDR3 DNA follows: TGTGCCAGCAGTTTTCGGGGATGGGGGAACTACGAGCAGTACTTC. This sequence encodes CASSFRGWGNYEQYF.